These 32 T cell receptor beta chains were all obtained from the same sample, sequenced in a study of cytomegalovirus exposure and HLA in healthy donors. This PCR relied on a set of 60 Vbeta primers and 13 Jbeta primers. Only in-frame clones appear in the TCRdb table, and some are missing; sequencing was by immunoSEQ multiplex PCR. The data show about 120,000 clones, roughly a sixth seen once. Sequencing was done on a sample of PBMCs. All receptors derive from a female donor in good health and CMV-seropositive.

This clone turned up a few times. Here the CDR3 reads CASSDVSGDQPQHF. DNA for the CDR3: TGTGCCAGCAGTGACGTGTCAGGGGATCAGCCCCAGCATTTT. The chain combines TRBV2 with TRBJ1-5, with D possibly being TRBD1 (6 bases). V dropped 3 bases and J dropped 5 bases, with 11 bases sitting between them. This CDR3 contains 14 residues. The germline V gene encodes CDR1 SNHLY and CDR2 FYNNEI. Variable domain in full (rest from reference TRBV2 and TRBJ1-5): EPEVTQTPSHQVTQMGQEVILRCVPISNHLYFYWYRQILGQKVEFLVSFYNNEISEKSEIFDDQFSVERPDGSNFTLKIRSTKLEDSAMYFCASSDVSGDQPQHFGDGTRLSIL.

This rearrangement joins TRBV15 to TRBJ1-1; D may be TRBD1 (5 bases). CDR1 LNHNV and CDR2 YYDKDF come from the germline V gene (reference sequence). There are 14 residues in the CDR3. Trimming removed 5 bases from V and 0 bases from J, with 10 bases in between. CDR3 bases: TGTGCCACCAGCGTGTGGGACTTGAACACTGAAGCTTTCTTT. Amino acid sequence: CATSVWDLNTEAFF.

The chain recombines TRBV27 with TRBJ2-1; a possible D gene is TRBD2 (7 bases). With 5 bases removed from V and 5 bases from J, the gap between germline ends came to 22 bases. This CDR3 region has 17 residues. The germline V gene encodes CDR1 MNHEY and CDR2 SMNVEV (reference sequence). The CDR3 loop is CASSPFRGASVHNEQFF. For the CDR3, the DNA is TGTGCCAGCAGTCCCTTCCGGGGGGCTTCCGTCCACAATGAGCAGTTCTTC.

J is TRBJ2-5 and V is TRBV19; tentative D call: TRBD2 (5 bases). Germline V gene sequence: CDR1 LNHDA, CDR2 SQIVND (reference sequence). The CDR3 contains 15 residues. Trimming shortened V by 1 base and J by 5 bases, and 14 bases separated the two germline ends. As DNA, the CDR3 is TGTGCCAGTAGTATAGGTCGGACTCGCTCGGAGACCCAGTACTTC. This codes for CASSIGRTRSETQYF.

This clone was detected a few times. V gene TRBV4-3 combines with J gene TRBJ1-3, with D tentatively TRBD1 (6 bases). The length of the CDR3 is 16 residues. V was cut by 4 bases and J by 0 bases, with 13 bases left in between. Germline CDR1 is LGHNA and CDR2 is YSLEER. CDR3 protein: CASSPHDRSSGNTIYF. Here the CDR3 DNA reads TGCGCCAGCAGCCCCCACGACAGGTCCTCTGGAAACACCATATATTTT.

This clone has a handful of counts. The chain carries TRBV9 and TRBJ1-3; maybe TRBD1 (6 bases). Germline loops: CDR1 SGDLS, CDR2 YYNGEE. The CDR3 is made up of 16 amino acids. Trimming removed 2 bases from V and 0 bases from J, with 12 bases in between. The CDR3 nucleotides are TGTGCCAGCAGCGTTAGGACAGAGGACTCTGGAAACACCATATATTTT. It specifies CASSVRTEDSGNTIYF.

This clone has only a few counts. The rearrangement links TRBV18 to TRBJ2-1, with 9 positions matching TRBD2. V lost 4 bases to trimming and J lost 7 bases; unmatched junction nucleotides: 5. This CDR3 spans 14 amino acids. CDR1 and CDR2 from the germline V gene are KGHSH and LQKENI. Written as DNA, the CDR3 is TGTGCCAGCTCACGAGCTAGCGGGGCAAATGAGCAGTTCTTC. Its translation is CASSRASGANEQFF.

The genes are TRBV27 and TRBJ2-7; TRBD1 might be the D (6 bases). The germline V gene encodes CDR1 MNHEY and CDR2 SMNVEV (reference sequence). This CDR3 has 13 amino acids. V was shortened by 8 bases and J by 4 bases, with 15 bases between the two germline ends. CDR3 sequence: CASGPGAMYEQYF. CDR3 in DNA: TGTGCCAGCGGCCCAGGGGCCATGTACGAGCAGTACTTC.

This clone was seen only a few times. The CDR3 reads CASSHGQGAHYGYTF. The CDR3 region has the DNA TGTGCCAGCAGCCACGGACAGGGGGCTCACTATGGCTACACCTTC. The rearrangement joins TRBV6-5 to TRBJ1-2; 11 bases align to TRBD1. With 6 bases clipped from V and 3 bases from J, the junction kept 6 bases outside the gene matches. Germline CDR1 MNHEY, CDR2 SVGAGI. The CDR3 is made up of 15 amino acids.

The genes are TRBV19 and TRBJ1-4; D is uncertain. CDR1 and CDR2 from the germline V gene are LNHDA and SQIVND (reference sequence). The germline V and J ends were trimmed by 3 bases and 8 bases, with 13 bases remaining between them. The CDR3 length is 14 residues. The CDR3 sequence: CASSMRFRHEKLFF. For the CDR3, the DNA is TGTGCCAGTAGTATGCGGTTCCGCCACGAAAAACTGTTTTTT.

The chain employs TRBV4-2 and TRBJ2-1; possibly TRBD2 for D (5 bases). This CDR3 region has 14 residues. Per the germline V gene, CDR1 is LGHNA and CDR2 is YNFKEQ. The V end lost 3 bases, the J end lost 0 bases, and 6 bases lay between the germline ends. CDR3 residues: CASSQGSSYNEQFF. CDR3 coding DNA: TGTGCCAGCAGCCAGGGGAGCTCCTACAATGAGCAGTTCTTC.

The rearrangement uses TRBV5-1 and TRBJ1-6, with a tentative D call TRBD1 (6 bases). The CDR3 sequence is 14 residues long. The V gene's germline CDR1 is SGHRS and CDR2 YFSETQ. The V and J ends lost 3 bases and 8 bases respectively, with 12 bases between them. Here the CDR3 reads CASSSGDNYSPLHF. Here the CDR3 DNA reads TGCGCCAGCAGCTCCGGGGACAACTATTCACCCCTCCACTTT.

For this clone: The junction shows a germline mismatch at one end, possibly a read error. The chain employs TRBV2 and TRBJ1-2, with D perhaps TRBD1 (5 bases). The CDR3 length is 14 residues. CDR1 and CDR2 (germline): SNHLY, FYNNEI. The chain's CDR3 is CASSGGVAFYGYPF. CDR3 nucleotide sequence: TGTGCCAGCAGTGGGGGGGTGGCCTTCTATGGCTACCCCTTC.

This rearrangement joins TRBV13 to TRBJ2-3; D perhaps matches TRBD2 (5 bases). CDR3 size: 18 residues. Trimming left V 4 bases short and J 1 base short, with 21 bases between. Germline lookup yields CDR1 PRHDT and CDR2 FYEKMQ (reference sequence). The CDR3 DNA is TGTGCCAGCAGCTCTCCAAAGGAAGGGAGACATCGCACAGATACGCAGTATTTT. Encoded protein: CASSSPKEGRHRTDTQYF.

This clone has only a few counts. The chain has TRBV30 and TRBJ2-7; 9 bases align to TRBD2. V trimming: 2 bases; J trimming: 6 bases; junction bases outside the gene matches: 8. Germline V gene lookup returns CDR1 GTSNPN and CDR2 SVGIG (reference sequence). The CDR3 runs 14 residues. The CDR3 spells CAWSKGAGGIEQYF. CDR3 bases: TGTGCCTGGAGTAAGGGAGCGGGAGGTATCGAGCAGTACTTC.

DNA of the CDR3: TGTGCCAGCAGTTTTCTAGGACAGAATCAGCCCCAGCATTTT. Residues: CASSFLGQNQPQHF. The chain employs TRBV28 and TRBJ1-5; a weak D match, TRBD1 (6 bases). This CDR3 region has 14 residues. Trimming cost V 3 bases and J 4 bases, with 10 bases left between them. Germline V lookup: CDR1 MDHEN, CDR2 SYDVKM.

The chain combines TRBV27 with TRBJ1-2; 9 positions agree with TRBD1. V trimming: 5 bases; J trimming: 7 bases; junction bases outside the gene matches: 8. CDR1 is MNHEY and CDR2 is SMNVEV in the germline V gene (reference sequence). This CDR3 comprises 14 residues. In DNA, the CDR3 is TGTGCCAGCAGTCCAACAGGGGGCGCGGGTGGCTACACCTTC. Translation gives CASSPTGGAGGYTF.

The V and J genes are TRBV13 and TRBJ2-3, with D tentatively TRBD1 (6 bases). Germline V gene data show CDR1 as PRHDT and CDR2 as FYEKMQ (reference sequence). V lost 6 bases and J lost 3, with 19 bases in between. The CDR3 length is 16 residues. The DNA of the CDR3 is TGTGCCAGCAGTTTGAAACAGGGAAGGTGGACAGATACGCAGTATTTT. It yields the protein CASSLKQGRWTDTQYF.

This clone was observed a few times. The chain uses TRBV4-2 and TRBJ2-3, with 9 bases lining up with TRBD2. The CDR3 runs to 18 residues. Germline lookup yields CDR1 LGHNA and CDR2 YNFKEQ. The ends lost 0 bases at V and 2 bases at J; junction bases unmatched: 9. The CDR3 nucleotides read TGTGCCAGCAGCCAAGAACCGCGGGGGGGACCTTACACAGATACGCAGTATTTT. Translating it yields CASSQEPRGGPYTDTQYF.

The J gene is TRBJ1-3, the V gene TRBV2; D ambiguous. The CDR3 extends over 15 amino acids. The germline CDR1 and CDR2 sequences are SNHLY and FYNNEI. Trimming shortened V by 2 bases and J by 0 bases, and 8 bases separated the two germline ends. DNA of the CDR3: TGTGCCAGCAGTGAATTCCCTAACTCTGGAAACACCATATATTTT. Its protein is CASSEFPNSGNTIYF.

The chain carries TRBV28 and TRBJ1-5, with 7 bases fitting TRBD1. From germline, CDR1 is MDHEN and CDR2 SYDVKM. V lost 5 bases, J lost 5 bases, and 6 bases stayed unmatched. This CDR3 is built from 14 residues. CDR3 nucleotides: TGTGCCAGCAGTGCATTCGACAGGGATCAGCCCCAGCATTTT. It codes for CASSAFDRDQPQHF.

This clone has more than one count but fewer than ten. The V gene is TRBV5-1, the J gene TRBJ1-2; 7 nucleotides agree with TRBD1. After removal of 3 bases from V and 4 bases from J, the junction contained 6 bases not matched to a gene. From germline, CDR1 is SGHRS and CDR2 YFSETQ. The CDR3 loop spans 14 amino acids. The CDR3 DNA sequence: TGCGCCAGCAGCTCGGACAGGACCGGCTATGGCTACACCTTC. Its translation: CASSSDRTGYGYTF.

This clone was observed a few times. The chain is built from TRBV4-3 and TRBJ2-2; 7 bases agree with TRBD1. CDR1 and CDR2 (germline): LGHNA, YSLEER. The CDR3 has 18 residues. J lost 5 bases, V lost 0 bases, and 12 bases had no gene match. The DNA of the CDR3 is TGCGCCAGCAGCCAAGATCGAGAGCGACAGGGATGGACCGGGGAGCTGTTTTTT. Translating gives CASSQDRERQGWTGELFF.

This clone came up a few times. The chain has TRBV4-2 and TRBJ1-1; TRBD1 is a possible D gene (6 bases). Deletions cut 3 bases from V and 5 bases from J, with 19 bases between. This CDR3 spans 16 amino acids. Germline V gene sequence: CDR1 LGHNA, CDR2 YNFKEQ. CDR3 nucleotides: TGTGCCAGCAGCCATGCGCAGGGGCGAGGCGGTACTGAAGCTTTCTTT. It encodes CASSHAQGRGGTEAFF.

This sequence joins TRBV4-1 and TRBJ1-2; 7 bases align to TRBD1. The germline gives CDR1 MGHRA, CDR2 YSYEKL. V lost 4 bases to trimming and J lost 11 bases; unmatched junction nucleotides: 10. The CDR3 length is 13 residues. For the CDR3, the DNA is TGCGCCAGCAGCCGGCCGGGACAGACCGATTACACCTTC. Protein: CASSRPGQTDYTF.

The table lists this clone with a few counts. The rearrangement links TRBV6-5 to TRBJ1-1; TRBD1 matches 7 bases. V lost 5 bases to trimming and J lost 3 bases; unmatched junction nucleotides: 6. CDR3 length: 14 amino acids. CDR1 is MNHEY, CDR2 SVGAGI, per germline. This chain's CDR3 is CASSTTGDDTEAFF. In DNA form, the CDR3 reads TGTGCCAGCAGTACCACAGGGGACGACACTGAAGCTTTCTTT.

V usage is TRBV27 and J usage is TRBJ2-7, with TRBD2 matching over 10 bases. The ends lost 4 bases at V and 5 bases at J; junction bases unmatched: 8. The CDR3 extends over 15 amino acids. Germline loops: CDR1 MNHEY, CDR2 SMNVEV (reference sequence). The CDR3 protein is CASSSPGLALDEQYF. CDR3 sequence (DNA): TGTGCCAGCAGTTCACCGGGACTAGCGCTCGACGAGCAGTACTTC.

The genes are TRBV5-1 and TRBJ2-7; the match to TRBD1 covers 9 bases. This CDR3 spans 15 amino acids. Germline V gene sequence: CDR1 SGHRS, CDR2 YFSETQ. Unmatched junction bases numbered 12, after V lost 7 bases and J lost 4 bases. The CDR3 DNA reads as TGCGCCAGCCGACTCTCCGGGACAGGGCCGTACGAGCAGTACTTC. Translated: CASRLSGTGPYEQYF.

This clone was detected a few times. The genes are TRBV30 and TRBJ2-1; TRBD1 matches at 11 bases. Germline V CDR1 and CDR2: GTSNPN, SVGIG (reference sequence). V gave up 2 bases and J gave up 4 bases; unmatched junction bases: 1. The CDR3 has 14 amino acids. Written as DNA, the CDR3 is TGTGCCTGGAGTCGGGACAGGGGGTACAATGAGCAGTTCTTC. Protein sequence: CAWSRDRGYNEQFF.

The J gene is TRBJ2-1, the V gene TRBV7-8; TRBD2 aligns across 12 bases. CDR1 and CDR2 (germline): SGHVS, FQNEAQ. V was clipped by 5 bases and J by 3 bases; unmatched bases: 5. The CDR3 runs to 16 residues. The CDR3 DNA is TGTGCCAGCAGCCCGAGGACTAGCGGGAACTACAATGAGCAGTTCTTC. Its protein product is CASSPRTSGNYNEQFF.

The genes are TRBV5-6 and TRBJ2-3, with unresolved D. Germline assignment: CDR1 SGHDT and CDR2 YYEEEE. Trimming stripped 0 bases from V and 1 base from J, with 9 bases between. The CDR3 contains 15 residues. In DNA, the CDR3 is TGTGCCAGCAGCTTGGTGCGGTCCGGCACAGATACGCAGTATTTT. This gives the protein CASSLVRSGTDTQYF.

The CDR3 loop is CASSLDVMASGWNIQYF. As DNA, the CDR3 is TGCGCCAGCAGCTTGGACGTTATGGCTTCAGGATGGAACATTCAGTACTTC. The rearrangement links TRBV5-1 to TRBJ2-4; D gene unclear. This CDR3 comprises 17 residues. Trimming took 0 bases from V and 7 from J, leaving 20 bases between them. Germline loops: CDR1 SGHRS, CDR2 YFSETQ. Full variable domain (missing parts from reference TRBV5-1 and TRBJ2-4): KAGVTQTPRYLIKTRGQQVTLSCSPISGHRSVSWYQQTPGQGLQFLFEYFSETQRNKGNFPGRFSGRQFSNSRSEMNVSTLELGDSALYLCASSLDVMASGWNIQYFGAGTRLSVL.